These 31 T cell receptor beta chains came from one sample sequenced in a study of blood T cell repertoires in COVID-19. The method was immunoSEQ multiplex PCR; TCRdb's version includes in-frame clones alone and lacks a portion of them. The sample consists of 350,000 or so clones, around 90% of them appearing once. What was sequenced was peripheral blood. The receptors derive from a woman aged 55-75 years with COVID-19, enrolled during active disease.

The chain employs TRBV19 and TRBJ2-4; D gene uncertain. The CDR3 has 14 amino acids. The germline V and J ends were trimmed by 10 bases and 2 bases, with 15 bases remaining between them. Germline V lookup: CDR1 LNHDA, CDR2 SQIVND (reference sequence). The CDR3 loop reads CATTPRSSKNIQYF. In DNA form, the CDR3 reads TGTGCCACCACCCCACGGTCCTCCAAAAACATTCAGTACTTC.

The genes are TRBV2 and TRBJ1-6; D remains ambiguous. The V and J ends lost 3 bases and 10 bases respectively, with 16 bases between them. Germline CDR1 is SNHLY and CDR2 is FYNNEI. The CDR3 is made up of 15 amino acids. CDR3 nucleotide sequence: TGTGCCAGCAGTGATTGGCCGGGTGGTGGATCACCCCTCCACTTT. It specifies CASSDWPGGGSPLHF. Based on the CDR3 plus reference TRBV2 and TRBJ1-6, the full variable domain is EPEVTQTPSHQVTQMGQEVILRCVPISNHLYFYWYRQILGQKVEFLVSFYNNEISEKSEIFDDQFSVERPDGSNFTLKIRSTKLEDSAMYFCASSDWPGGGSPLHFGNGTRLTVT.

This clone was seen only once. The rearrangement joins TRBV27 to TRBJ1-2; 7 positions match TRBD1. The CDR3 loop spans 16 amino acids. Trimming at V came to 3 bases and at J to 5 bases, leaving 12 bases not matched to a gene. Germline V gene data show CDR1 as MNHEY and CDR2 as SMNVEV (reference sequence). The CDR3 protein is CASSFPAPGQIYGYTF. CDR3 DNA sequence: TGTGCCAGCAGTTTTCCTGCTCCGGGACAGATTTATGGCTACACCTTC.

The table lists this clone with a count of one. This rearrangement joins TRBV24-1 to TRBJ2-3; 7 bases match TRBD1. This CDR3 has 16 amino acids. V trimming: 3 bases; J trimming: 2 bases; junction bases outside the gene matches: 7. Looked up from germline, CDR1 is KGHDR and CDR2 is SFDVKD. CDR3 amino acids: CATSDTGARTTDTQYF. CDR3 coding DNA: TGTGCCACCAGTGATACAGGGGCCAGAACCACAGATACGCAGTATTTT.

This chain connects TRBV7-2 to TRBJ1-2; no reliable D call. The CDR3 length is 15 residues. V was shortened by 0 bases and J by 5 bases, with 13 bases between the two germline ends. Germline V lookup: CDR1 SGHTA, CDR2 FQGNSA. The CDR3 bases are TGTGCCAGCAGCTTAGCGAGCGGGGAACAGTATGGCTACACCTTC. Translation gives CASSLASGEQYGYTF. Full variable domain (outside the CDR3, taken from reference TRBV7-2 and TRBJ1-2): GAGVSQSPSNKVTEKGKDVELRCDPISGHTALYWYRQSLGQGLEFLIYFQGNSAPDKSGLPSDRFSAERTGGSVSTLTIQRTQQEDSAVYLCASSLASGEQYGYTFGSGTRLTVV.

The CDR3, as DNA: TGTGCCAGCAGGTCCGGGACAGGGAACACTGAAGCTTTCTTT. Translating it yields CASRSGTGNTEAFF. The chain employs TRBV7-9 and TRBJ1-1; 8 bases map to TRBD1. The CDR3 length is 14 residues. The J segment lost 1 base and the V segment lost 6 bases, leaving 4 bases of the junction unmatched. Germline V lookup: CDR1 SEHNR, CDR2 FQNEAQ (reference sequence).

The chain couples TRBV29-1 to TRBJ1-2; no reliable D call. This CDR3 is built from 12 residues. From germline, CDR1 is SQVTM and CDR2 ANQGSEA. Trimming shortened V by 0 bases and J by 8 bases, and 10 bases separated the two germline ends. CDR3 protein: CSVEEGSRGYTF. The CDR3 DNA follows: TGCAGCGTTGAAGAAGGGAGCCGAGGCTACACCTTC.

V usage is TRBV25-1 and J usage is TRBJ2-1, with TRBD2 identical over 8 bases. V was clipped by 6 bases and J by 0 bases; unmatched bases: 1. Germline V gene sequence: CDR1 MGHDK, CDR2 SYGVNS. The CDR3 is made up of 14 amino acids. In DNA form, the CDR3 reads TGTGCCAGCAGAGGGACTAGCTCCTACAATGAGCAGTTCTTC. Encoded protein: CASRGTSSYNEQFF.

The chain uses TRBV18 and TRBJ2-2, with a weak D call TRBD2 (5 bases). The CDR3 spans 17 residues. V lost 1 base and J 3 bases, leaving 15 bases between the germline ends. The V gene's germline CDR1 is KGHSH and CDR2 LQKENI. CDR3 in amino acids: CASSPRLAGVDTGELFF. CDR3 DNA sequence: TGTGCCAGCTCACCACGCTTGGCCGGGGTTGACACCGGGGAGCTGTTTTTT.

V usage is TRBV6-1 and J usage is TRBJ1-1; tentatively, D is TRBD1 (6 bases). Per germline, CDR1 MNHNS and CDR2 SASEGT. This CDR3 contains 14 residues. Trimming removed 3 bases from V and 6 bases from J, with 14 bases in between. CDR3 nucleotide sequence: TGTGCCAGCAGTGACGGGCGCCCAGGGGCTGAAGCTTTCTTT. It translates to CASSDGRPGAEAFF.

In its sample, this clone was seen a few times. This chain links TRBV5-6 with TRBJ1-1; D is undetermined. V lost 0 bases and J lost 3, with 3 bases in between. The CDR3 contains 12 residues. Germline V gene lookup returns CDR1 SGHDT and CDR2 YYEEEE. This CDR3 reads CASSLVYTEAFF. CDR3 sequence (DNA): TGTGCCAGCAGCTTGGTATACACTGAAGCTTTCTTT.

The count of this clone is one. V gene TRBV5-6 combines with J gene TRBJ2-5; 7 bases agree with TRBD1. V trimming: 2 bases; J trimming: 2 bases; junction bases outside the gene matches: 9. The CDR3 totals 16 residues. From germline, CDR1 is SGHDT and CDR2 YYEEEE. The CDR3 is CASSFPDRVGQETQYF. The DNA of the CDR3 is TGTGCCAGCAGCTTCCCCGACAGGGTGGGGCAAGAGACCCAGTACTTC. Combining the CDR3 with reference TRBV5-6 and TRBJ2-5 gives the whole variable domain DAGVTQSPTHLIKTRGQQVTLRCSPKSGHDTVSWYQQALGQGPQFIFQYYEEEERQRGNFPDRFSGHQFPNYSSELNVNALLLGDSALYLCASSFPDRVGQETQYFGPGTRLLVL.

The rearrangement uses TRBV28 and TRBJ1-2; D perhaps matches TRBD1 (5 bases). The CDR3 consists of 12 residues. Trimming took off 3 bases at V and 12 bases at J, with 14 bases between the two ends. Germline loops: CDR1 MDHEN, CDR2 SYDVKM. This chain's CDR3 is CASSFSFRVNTF. The DNA of the CDR3 is TGTGCCAGCAGTTTCTCCTTCAGGGTAAACACCTTC.

In its sample, this clone was seen a few times. Other DNA sequences within the sample encode an identical CDR3. This chain joins TRBV19 and TRBJ1-1; D may be TRBD1 (6 bases). The V end lost 3 bases, the J end lost 5 bases, and 10 bases lay between the germline ends. Germline lookup yields CDR1 LNHDA and CDR2 SQIVND (reference sequence). The CDR3 consists of 13 residues. The CDR3 bases are TGTGCCAGTAGTATCAGCAGGGGAACTGAAGCTTTCTTT. Its translation is CASSISRGTEAFF.

The count of this clone is one. Additional DNA sequences in this sample encode the identical CDR3. The CDR3 spells CSALQGLNTEAFF. The DNA of the CDR3 is TGCAGCGCCCTACAGGGATTGAACACTGAAGCTTTCTTT. The genes are TRBV29-1 and TRBJ1-1, with D maybe TRBD1 (6 bases). V dropped 7 bases and J dropped 0 bases, with 12 bases sitting between them. Germline CDR1 reads SQVTM; CDR2 reads ANQGSEA. The CDR3 has 13 residues.

This sequence joins TRBV27 and TRBJ1-1; TRBD1 might be the D (6 bases). The CDR3 runs 13 residues. Trimming left V 6 bases short and J 10 bases short, with 18 bases between. Germline V gene data show CDR1 as MNHEY and CDR2 as SMNVEV (reference sequence). The CDR3 bases are TGTGCCAGCAGCCCGGGGGGCCCGCATAGAGCTTTCTTT. This sequence encodes CASSPGGPHRAFF.

V is TRBV5-5 and J is TRBJ1-2; no firm D call. The CDR3 is 15 amino acids. CDR1 SGHKS and CDR2 YYEKEE come from the germline V gene (reference sequence). The ends were cut back, 0 bases at V and 4 bases at J, with 13 bases in the middle. The CDR3 protein is CASSLAGLGGYGYTF. In DNA, the CDR3 is TGTGCCAGCAGCTTGGCCGGATTAGGCGGCTATGGCTACACCTTC.

This chain joins TRBV7-8 and TRBJ2-1; the D gene is possibly TRBD2 (5 bases). Germline V gene data show CDR1 as SGHVS and CDR2 as FQNEAQ. The CDR3 runs to 15 residues. V was clipped by 2 bases and J by 0 bases, with 8 bases between them. The CDR3 DNA reads as TGTGCCAGCAGCTTATTGGGGAGCTCCTACAATGAGCAGTTCTTC. As protein: CASSLLGSSYNEQFF.

The rearrangement joins TRBV5-8 to TRBJ1-2, with TRBD1 matching 7 bases. The germline gives CDR1 SGHTS, CDR2 YDEGEE. The CDR3 totals 12 residues. After removal of 5 bases from V and 7 bases from J, the junction contained 5 bases not matched to a gene. CDR3 sequence (DNA): TGTGCCAGCAGGCAGGGGGACTTTGGCTACACCTTC. This translates into CASRQGDFGYTF.

This clone has a handful of counts. V gene TRBV2 combines with J gene TRBJ2-7, with D tentatively TRBD1 (6 bases). V was clipped by 3 bases and J by 0 bases, with 15 bases between them. The CDR3 has 16 residues. From germline, CDR1 is SNHLY and CDR2 FYNNEI. The CDR3 DNA sequence: TGTGCCAGCAGTGAGCGCGGACAGCGATTCTCCTACGAGCAGTACTTC. Protein product: CASSERGQRFSYEQYF.

The chain links TRBV4-1 to TRBJ1-4, with TRBD1 matching 7 bases. The CDR3 runs to 16 residues. CDR1 and CDR2 (germline): MGHRA, YSYEKL. With V trimmed by 4 bases and J by 8 bases, 13 bases remained unmatched. CDR3 nucleotides: TGCGCCAGCAGCCTCGGGAGAGGGGGCAATAGCGAAAAACTGTTTTTT. Its protein is CASSLGRGGNSEKLFF.

In this sample, this clone turned up once. V is TRBV30 and J is TRBJ1-3, with TRBD1 identical over 10 bases. Losses at the gene ends were 6 bases for V and 2 bases for J; bases not matched to a gene: 4. Germline V gene data show CDR1 as GTSNPN and CDR2 as SVGIG (reference sequence). The CDR3 is made up of 14 amino acids. CDR3 DNA sequence: TGTGCCTGTCCCGGGACAGGGGCTGGAAACACCATATATTTT. This codes for CACPGTGAGNTIYF.

The chain employs TRBV7-9 and TRBJ1-6; 8 bases match TRBD1. Trimming at V came to 1 base and at J to 0 bases, leaving 5 bases not matched to a gene. The CDR3 is 18 amino acids. The germline V gene has CDR1 SEHNR and CDR2 FQNEAQ (reference sequence). CDR3 coding DNA: TGTGCCAGCAGCTTAGGGACAGGGTCTAGCTCCTATAATTCACCCCTCCACTTT. Amino acid sequence: CASSLGTGSSSYNSPLHF.

CDR3 loop: CASSSPREGTYGYTF. Written as DNA, the CDR3 is TGTGCCAGCAGCTCTCCCCGGGAGGGGACCTATGGCTACACCTTC. The genes are TRBV7-9 and TRBJ1-2, with a tentative D call TRBD1 (5 bases). Germline loops: CDR1 SEHNR, CDR2 FQNEAQ (reference sequence). V lost 4 bases, J lost 4 bases, and 16 bases lay in between. This CDR3 has 15 amino acids.

The genes are TRBV6-5 and TRBJ2-7; 9 bases are shared with TRBD1. Germline trimming cut 4 bases from V and 4 bases from J; bases unmatched to any gene: 8. This CDR3 is built from 15 residues. The germline gives CDR1 MNHEY, CDR2 SVGAGI. CDR3 in amino acids: CASSSQGTGKYEQYF. For the CDR3, the DNA is TGTGCCAGCAGTTCCCAAGGGACAGGGAAGTACGAGCAGTACTTC.

This clone was seen only a few times. The chain recombines TRBV6-4 with TRBJ2-3, with TRBD1 matching 7 bases. In germline, CDR1 is MRHNA, CDR2 SNTAGT. The CDR3 is 15 amino acids. V gave up 0 bases and J gave up 2 bases; unmatched junction bases: 2. In nucleotides, the CDR3 is TGTGCCAGCAGTGACTCGAGGGGGCCCACAGATACGCAGTATTTT. Encoded protein: CASSDSRGPTDTQYF.

On this clone itself: In the same sample, other DNA sequences code for this CDR3. This rearrangement joins TRBV5-1 to TRBJ1-3; perhaps TRBD1 as D (5 bases). Trimming took 4 bases from V and 0 from J, leaving 8 bases between them. Germline-derived CDR1 and CDR2 are SGHRS and YFSETQ. There are 14 residues in the CDR3. The DNA of the CDR3 is TGCGCCAGCAGCCCGCAGGGCTCTGGAAACACCATATATTTT. As protein: CASSPQGSGNTIYF.

The CDR3 nucleotides read TGTGCCAGTCGCCCGCTAGCGGGGGGGTCCTACGAGCAGTACTTC. Its translation is CASRPLAGGSYEQYF. The V and J genes are TRBV19 and TRBJ2-7, with 12 positions matching TRBD2. Germline V CDR1 and CDR2: LNHDA, SQIVND (reference sequence). V shed 8 bases and J 1 base; nucleotides not matched to a gene: 6. CDR3 length equals 15 residues.

The V call is TRBV20-1, the J call TRBJ2-7; 9 bases are shared with TRBD1. Per the germline V gene, CDR1 is DFQATT and CDR2 is SNEGSKA (reference sequence). The V and J ends lost 3 bases and 4 bases, in that order; junction bases with no gene match: 4. The CDR3 sequence is 13 residues long. The chain's CDR3 is CSASEDRGYEQYF. The CDR3 nucleotides are TGCAGTGCTAGTGAGGACAGGGGTTACGAGCAGTACTTC.

A few counts support this clone. The rearrangement joins TRBV5-1 to TRBJ2-3; D gene ambiguous. Germline V CDR1 and CDR2: SGHRS, YFSETQ. The length of the CDR3 is 15 residues. V dropped 2 bases and J dropped 6 bases, with 16 bases sitting between them. This chain's CDR3 is CASSLLYSSTDTQYF. CDR3 in DNA: TGCGCCAGCAGCTTACTTTACTCTTCCACGGATACGCAGTATTTT.

On this clone: Relative to the germline gene, one junction end is altered; a read error may explain this. The chain combines TRBV28 with TRBJ1-3; 7 positions agree with TRBD1. The CDR3 is 13 residues long. Per the germline V gene, CDR1 is MDHEN and CDR2 is SYDVKM. The CDR3 DNA sequence: TGTGCCAGCAGTTTACAAAAGGACAGGCGGGAACATTTT. Amino acids: CASSLQKDRREHF.